This T cell receptor beta chain is from a study of blood T cell repertoires in COVID-19. Background on the study: Sources were T cells, B-cell-depleted T cells, or PBMCs; the material itself was cDNA or gDNA.

The V and J ends lost 2 bases and 4 bases, in that order; junction bases with no gene match: 12. The CDR3 loop spans 17 amino acids. The germline CDR1 and CDR2 sequences are SGHTA and FQGNSA. Individuals aged roughly 18 to 90 years were recruited from 24 US areas. Recovery among Cohort 3 donors was established by two negative PCRs, clearance, or symptom resolution. Clones were read by immunoSEQ multiplex PCR, and TCRdb kept only the in-frame ones, dropping some. The table has almost 250,000 clones, about 88% seen once; the top ten hold approximately 1.6%. This chain connects TRBV7-2 to TRBJ2-7; 9 bases align to TRBD2. The sequence came from a woman aged 50 to 60 who had recovered from COVID-19. The sequenced sample was PBMCs or T cells enriched from blood (not recorded which). CDR3 region: CASSLLIAGVHIYEQYF. DNA of the CDR3: TGTGCCAGCAGCTTATTGATAGCGGGAGTACATATATACGAGCAGTACTTC.